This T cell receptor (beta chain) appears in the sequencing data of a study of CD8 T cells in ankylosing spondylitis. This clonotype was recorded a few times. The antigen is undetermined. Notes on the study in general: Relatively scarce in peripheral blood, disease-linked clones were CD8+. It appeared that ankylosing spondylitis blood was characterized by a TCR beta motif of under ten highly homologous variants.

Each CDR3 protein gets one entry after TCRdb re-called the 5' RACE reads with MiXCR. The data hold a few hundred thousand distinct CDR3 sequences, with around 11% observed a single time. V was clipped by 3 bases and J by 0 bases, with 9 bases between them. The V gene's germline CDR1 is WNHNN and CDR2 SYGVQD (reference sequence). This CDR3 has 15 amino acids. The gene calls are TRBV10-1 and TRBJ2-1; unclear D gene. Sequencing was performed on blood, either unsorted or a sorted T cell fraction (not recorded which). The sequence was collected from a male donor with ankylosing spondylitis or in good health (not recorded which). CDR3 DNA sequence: TGCGCCAGCAGTGAAGCCCTAAGCTCCTACAATGAGCAGTTCTTC. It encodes CASSEALSSYNEQFF.